These T cell receptor beta chains were read from a single sample in a study of cytomegalovirus exposure and HLA in healthy donors. The method was immunoSEQ multiplex PCR; TCRdb's version includes in-frame clones alone and lacks a portion of them. The sample gives some 190,000 clones, about 80% of which show up once; approximately 1.3% is in the top ten. Sequenced: PBMCs. The receptor source for this set is a man aged 18 to 29 in good health and CMV-seronegative. CDR3s include the opening cysteine and the closing phenylalanine or tryptophan.

length,V,J,CDR3
11,TRBV20-1,TRBJ1-1,CSARDPGGRFF
14,TRBV6-1,TRBJ1-2,CASSLRDRGDGYTF
16,TRBV10-2,TRBJ2-1,CASLKPGTSEEDEQFF
15,TRBV18,TRBJ1-2,CASSPDPRVSYGYTF
16,TRBV7-9,TRBJ1-2,CASSATITGGGYGYTF
15,TRBV30,TRBJ2-2,CAWSYSGGNTGELFF
16,TRBV5-6,TRBJ2-7,CASSLLFVSSSYEQYF
14,TRBV7-2,TRBJ2-3,CASSPDRGIDRKYF
15,TRBV13,TRBJ1-2,CASSLGLTGGYGYTF
16,TRBV4-2,TRBJ2-7,CASRDYSGRRFHEQYF
15,TRBV25-1,TRBJ1-4,CASSESRGSREKLFF
15,TRBV9,TRBJ2-5,CASSVGRGGQETQYF
14,TRBV11-2,TRBJ2-7,CASSFPGGSYEQYF
15,TRBV7-9,TRBJ2-1,CASSPGTGDYNEQFF
16,TRBV28,TRBJ1-4,CASSQGQGMTNEKLFF
12,TRBV7-9,TRBJ1-1,CASSDRDSEAFF
15,TRBV7-8,TRBJ2-7,CASSLVPGNSYEQYF
14,TRBV7-9,TRBJ1-2,CASSLPLNNYGYTF
15,TRBV19,TRBJ1-3,CASSSQAFSGNTIYF
18,TRBV4-2,TRBJ2-2,CASSPLGGGTSNTGELFF
12,TRBV11-3,TRBJ1-2,CASSFNHYGYTF
14,TRBV19,TRBJ2-5,CASSKSRGRETQYF
15,TRBV6-6,TRBJ2-7,CASSKQPTGAYEQYF